The TCR beta chain described here comes from a study of cytomegalovirus exposure and HLA in healthy donors. PCR used 60 Vbeta primers and 13 Jbeta primers. Sequencing used immunoSEQ multiplex PCR; TCRdb keeps in-frame clones, though not all of them. This repertoire shows under 300,000 clones, around 90% found once; its top ten account for 1.7%. This TCR was sampled from a girl aged 2-15 years in good health and CMV-seronegative. The sequenced sample was PBMCs.

CDR3 loop: CASSLDSGAKAYEQYF. In nucleotides, the CDR3 is TGTGCCAGCAGCTTAGATTCAGGGGCGAAAGCCTACGAGCAGTACTTC. The chain uses TRBV13 and TRBJ2-7; D is possibly TRBD1 (6 bases). Germline V lookup: CDR1 PRHDT, CDR2 FYEKMQ (reference sequence). The CDR3 length is 16 residues. V was clipped by 1 base and J by 2 bases, with 15 bases between them. The variable domain in full, completed from reference TRBV13 and TRBJ2-7, reads AAGVIQSPRHLIKEKRETATLKCYPIPRHDTVYWYQQGPGQDPQFLISFYEKMQSDKGSIPDRFSAQQFSDYHSELNMSSLELGDSALYFCASSLDSGAKAYEQYFGPGTRLTVT.